The 25 T cell receptor beta chains below all came from one sample that was sequenced in a study of cytomegalovirus exposure and HLA in healthy donors (dated by TCRdb to the late 2010s). The method was the immunoSEQ multiplex PCR assay. For the multiplex PCR, a mixture combining 60 forward primers for TCR Vbeta segments and 13 reverse primers for TCR Jbeta segments was used. Here the immuneACCESS table is served through TCRdb, limited to in-frame sequences with V and J called. Missing clones are a known gap in these copies; in checked studies unresolved V genes cover under half, and the rest lacks a known reason. Across this sample there are 150,000 or so clones, with 65% to 80% seen only once. The top ten clones comprise roughly 4.2% of the sample. The sequenced material came from PBMCs. These receptors all come from a male donor in good health and CMV-seropositive.

The chain has TRBV29-1 and TRBJ2-2, with 7 bases identical to TRBD1. The CDR3 has 14 residues. Per germline, CDR1 SQVTM and CDR2 ANQGSEA. Trimming removed 6 bases from V and 3 bases from J; junction bases left unmatched: 7. In DNA form, the CDR3 reads TGCAGCGTACAGGGGATTTGGGACACCGGGGAGCTGTTTTTT. This encodes CSVQGIWDTGELFF.

The chain couples TRBV28 to TRBJ1-1, with unresolved D. CDR1 is MDHEN and CDR2 is SYDVKM in the germline V gene. CDR3 length: 11 amino acids. Trimming pared 7 bases from V and 1 base from J, leaving 4 bases between. CDR3 coding DNA: TGTGCCAGCACAGAGAACACTGAAGCTTTCTTT. Translation gives CASTENTEAFF.

The J gene is TRBJ2-7, the V gene TRBV25-1; 7 bases align to TRBD1. V trimming: 4 bases; J trimming: 1 base; junction bases outside the gene matches: 7. Germline CDR1 MGHDK, CDR2 SYGVNS. The CDR3 length is 15 residues. The DNA for the CDR3 is TGTGCCAGCAGTGGGGCGACAGGGTTTTCCTACGAGCAGTACTTC. Its translation is CASSGATGFSYEQYF.

This clone was seen only a few times. The chain couples TRBV28 to TRBJ2-2; D gene ambiguous. V shed 4 bases and J shed 6 bases, with 9 bases lying between them. CDR3 length: 13 residues. The germline V gene encodes CDR1 MDHEN and CDR2 SYDVKM. The CDR3 DNA reads as TGTGCCAGCAGTTCTCAGATTTCCGGGGAGCTGTTTTTT. Protein product: CASSSQISGELFF.

The chain uses TRBV7-8 and TRBJ1-1; D remains unclear. CDR1 is SGHVS and CDR2 is FQNEAQ in the germline V gene. The CDR3 has 15 amino acids. Trimming took off 1 base at V and 1 base at J, with 10 bases between the two ends. The CDR3 DNA follows: TGTGCCAGCAGCTTAGTCTGGCAGGCGAACACTGAAGCTTTCTTT. The encoded protein is CASSLVWQANTEAFF.

This chain uses TRBV5-1 with TRBJ1-4; D is possibly TRBD1 (5 bases). The germline gives CDR1 SGHRS, CDR2 YFSETQ. The CDR3 loop spans 13 amino acids. V was clipped by 5 bases and J by 4 bases, with 9 bases between them. The CDR3 DNA follows: TGCGCCAGCAGTACGGGGGGTAATGAAAAACTGTTTTTT. It codes for CASSTGGNEKLFF.

The chain joins TRBV2 to TRBJ2-5, with D maybe TRBD2 (6 bases). The germline V gene encodes CDR1 SNHLY and CDR2 FYNNEI. Between the trimmed V and J ends, which lost 5 bases and 5 bases, there was a span of 18 bases. This CDR3 contains 15 residues. CDR3 DNA: TGTGCCAGCAGTCCCGAGGGGCGGGGTTTGGAGACCCAGTACTTC. Translated: CASSPEGRGLETQYF.

The chain is built from TRBV7-9 and TRBJ2-1; 10 nucleotides match TRBD2. This CDR3 is built from 16 residues. The germline V gene encodes CDR1 SEHNR and CDR2 FQNEAQ (reference sequence). With 1 base clipped from V and 4 bases from J, the junction kept 4 bases outside the gene matches. This chain's CDR3 is CASSLGTSGTYNEQFF. CDR3 coding DNA: TGTGCCAGCAGCTTAGGAACTAGCGGGACATACAATGAGCAGTTCTTC.

This sequence joins TRBV7-2 and TRBJ2-3; perhaps TRBD2 as D (6 bases). In germline, CDR1 is SGHTA, CDR2 FQGNSA. There are 15 residues in the CDR3. Trimming cost V 4 bases and J 9 bases, with 20 bases left between them. The CDR3 is CASSSQGLARGTQYF. The CDR3 bases are TGTGCCAGCAGCTCCCAAGGGCTAGCGCGAGGGACGCAGTATTTT.

A single count supports this clone. This chain links TRBV28 with TRBJ1-1; a weak D match, TRBD1 (5 bases). The CDR3 consists of 13 residues. Trimming pared 3 bases from V and 8 bases from J, leaving 13 bases between. Germline loops: CDR1 MDHEN, CDR2 SYDVKM. CDR3 DNA: TGTGCCAGCAGTTTCCCAGGGCAACTAGAAGCTTTCTTT. This translates into CASSFPGQLEAFF.

V gene TRBV6-1 combines with J gene TRBJ1-2; D uncertain. Trimming cost V 5 bases and J 6 bases, with 16 bases left between them. From germline, CDR1 is MNHNS and CDR2 SASEGT. This CDR3 is built from 14 residues. The CDR3 is CASSIQLTEDGYTF. CDR3 nucleotides: TGTGCCAGCAGTATACAACTGACGGAGGATGGCTACACCTTC.

V is TRBV7-7 and J is TRBJ2-7; 8 bases line up with TRBD1. CDR3 length equals 14 residues. V gave up 11 bases and J gave up 3 bases; unmatched junction bases: 12. CDR1 SSHAT and CDR2 FNYEAQ come from the germline V gene (reference sequence). The CDR3 region is CAVTSGGRGYEQYF. CDR3 DNA: TGTGCCGTCACCTCAGGGGGCAGGGGCTACGAGCAGTACTTC.

This rearrangement joins TRBV27 to TRBJ2-2, with D possibly TRBD2 on 6 matching bases. Trimming cost V 7 bases and J 4 bases, with 13 bases left between them. This CDR3 is built from 14 residues. Germline lookup yields CDR1 MNHEY and CDR2 SMNVEV (reference sequence). This chain's CDR3 is CASTFGGVTGELFF. The CDR3 bases are TGTGCCAGCACCTTCGGAGGGGTCACCGGGGAGCTGTTTTTT.

V and J are TRBV25-1 and TRBJ2-1; no definite D call. CDR1 and CDR2 (germline): MGHDK, SYGVNS. The CDR3 is made up of 16 amino acids. The V gene lost 6 bases and the J gene lost 0 bases, with 15 bases spanning the gap. The CDR3 protein is CASSSVVGASYNEQFF. The DNA for the CDR3 is TGTGCCAGCAGCTCGGTCGTGGGCGCCTCCTACAATGAGCAGTTCTTC.

This rearrangement joins TRBV11-2 to TRBJ2-6, with D maybe TRBD2 (5 bases). Trimming shortened V by 5 bases and J by 0 bases, and 8 bases separated the two germline ends. This CDR3 contains 15 residues. The germline V gene has CDR1 SGHAT and CDR2 FQNNGV. This chain's CDR3 is CASSTLVSGANVLTF. The CDR3 coding sequence is TGTGCCAGCAGCACACTAGTCTCTGGGGCCAACGTCCTGACTTTC.

The chain joins TRBV4-2 to TRBJ2-1; 8 bases match TRBD2. The length of the CDR3 is 17 residues. Germline CDR1 LGHNA, CDR2 YNFKEQ. V shed 2 bases and J 2 bases; nucleotides not matched to a gene: 8. The CDR3: CASSQLSAGEPYNEQFF. The CDR3, as DNA: TGTGCCAGCAGCCAATTGTCAGCGGGAGAACCCTACAATGAGCAGTTCTTC.

The chain employs TRBV14 and TRBJ2-1; D gene uncertain. Trimming shortened V by 5 bases and J by 1 base, and 9 bases separated the two germline ends. The length of the CDR3 is 14 residues. The V gene's germline CDR1 is SGHDN and CDR2 FVKESK. The CDR3 reads CASSAGGSYNEQFF. The CDR3 nucleotides are TGTGCCAGCAGCGCAGGTGGTTCCTACAATGAGCAGTTCTTC.

This clone showed up just once. Here the CDR3 DNA reads TGCGCCAGCAGCTTGGGCCGGACTAGCACAGATACGCAGTATTTT. It is translated as CASSLGRTSTDTQYF. This chain joins TRBV5-1 and TRBJ2-3, with D possibly TRBD2 on 5 matching bases. The CDR3 is 15 amino acids. Germline V gives CDR1 SGHRS, CDR2 YFSETQ. Trimming pared 0 bases from V and 0 bases from J, leaving 8 bases between.

This chain connects TRBV2 to TRBJ2-7, with 10 bases aligning to TRBD2. Germline V gene data show CDR1 as SNHLY and CDR2 as FYNNEI. J lost 2 bases, V lost 2 bases, and 3 bases had no gene match. CDR3 length: 15 amino acids. The CDR3 sequence is CASSESGLAAYEQYF. For the CDR3, the DNA is TGTGCCAGCAGTGAATCCGGACTAGCGGCCTACGAGCAGTACTTC.

The chain has TRBV13 and TRBJ1-1, with a weak D call TRBD1 (6 bases). V was clipped by 8 bases and J by 1 base, with 8 bases between them. This CDR3 has 12 residues. Germline lookup yields CDR1 PRHDT and CDR2 FYEKMQ (reference sequence). The CDR3 loop reads CASSQGNTEAFF. The CDR3, as DNA: TGTGCCAGCTCACAGGGGAACACTGAAGCTTTCTTT.

This chain links TRBV6-5 with TRBJ2-7; 9 nucleotides line up with TRBD1. This CDR3 has 16 residues. V shed 4 bases and J 4 bases; nucleotides not matched to a gene: 11. CDR1 is MNHEY, CDR2 SVGAGI, per germline. The CDR3 sequence is CASSSYTGTGWYEQYF. CDR3 nucleotide sequence: TGTGCCAGCAGTTCCTATACCGGGACAGGGTGGTACGAGCAGTACTTC.

J is TRBJ2-3 and V is TRBV7-9; 11 bases are a match to TRBD2. The CDR3 runs to 13 residues. The ends lost 8 bases at V and 3 bases at J; junction bases unmatched: 1. Germline V gene data show CDR1 as SEHNR and CDR2 as FQNEAQ (reference sequence). The CDR3 sequence: CASGTSGTDTQYF. In DNA form, the CDR3 reads TGTGCCAGCGGGACTAGCGGTACAGATACGCAGTATTTT.

The chain uses TRBV9 and TRBJ1-1, with D unresolved. V lost 4 bases, J lost 1 base, and 11 bases lay in between. Germline CDR1 SGDLS, CDR2 YYNGEE. This CDR3 contains 14 residues. The CDR3 region has the DNA TGTGCCAGCAGCCTAATTACCGAGAACACTGAAGCTTTCTTT. Its translation is CASSLITENTEAFF.

J is TRBJ2-1 and V is TRBV19; maybe TRBD1 (5 bases). The CDR3 totals 13 residues. Germline CDR1 LNHDA, CDR2 SQIVND (reference sequence). V was clipped by 0 bases and J by 10 bases, with 10 bases between them. CDR3 nucleotides: TGTGCCAGTAGTATAGATTTGGCAGGGGAGCAGTTCTTC. It is translated as CASSIDLAGEQFF. Full variable domain (missing parts from reference TRBV19 and TRBJ2-1): DGGITQSPKYLFRKEGQNVTLSCEQNLNHDAMYWYRQDPGQGLRLIYYSQIVNDFQKGDIAEGYSVSREKKESFPLTVTSAQKNPTAFYLCASSIDLAGEQFFGPGTRLTVL.

The chain employs TRBV5-4 and TRBJ2-5, with D possibly being TRBD1 (6 bases). The J call may be faulty, since TRBJ2-7 better matches the DNA end. Germline V CDR1 and CDR2: SGHNT, YYREEE (reference sequence). The CDR3 spans 13 residues. CDR3: CASSLDRVHEQYF. CDR3 DNA sequence: TGTGCCAGCAGCTTGGACAGGGTCCACGAGCAGTACTTC.